The 30 T cell receptor beta chains reported below all come from one sample, sequenced in a study of blood T cell repertoires in COVID-19. Method: immunoSEQ multiplex PCR; TCRdb's copy keeps in-frame clones and lacks some. The table includes about 480,000 clones, over 75% detected once. The specimen was PBMCs or T cells enriched from blood (not recorded which). These receptors originate from a woman in her 40s who had recovered from COVID-19.

The rearrangement joins TRBV18 to TRBJ2-7; 8 bases are a match to TRBD1. The germline gives CDR1 KGHSH, CDR2 LQKENI. CDR3 size: 16 residues. J gave up 2 bases and V 3 bases, and 9 bases lay outside the gene matches. The CDR3 DNA follows: TGTGCCAGCTCACCGAACGGACAGGGAGGCCCCTACGAGCAGTACTTC. This codes for CASSPNGQGGPYEQYF.

The chain couples TRBV3-1 (or the pseudogene TRBV3-2) to TRBJ1-2; unclear D gene. This CDR3 contains 12 residues. CDR1 LGHDT and CDR2 YNNKEL come from the germline V gene (reference sequence). V was trimmed by 3 bases and J by 7 bases, leaving 9 bases between them. DNA for the CDR3: TGTGCCAGCAGCCACCGGGGAGGTGGCTACACCTTC. Amino acids: CASSHRGGGYTF.

The V gene is TRBV6-1, the J gene TRBJ1-1, with D uncertain. V gave up 0 bases and J gave up 7 bases, with 9 bases separating them. Germline lookup yields CDR1 MNHNS and CDR2 SASEGT. The CDR3 length is 13 residues. CDR3 protein: CASSEAHSREAFF. CDR3 DNA sequence: TGTGCCAGCAGTGAAGCGCACAGTCGTGAAGCTTTCTTT.

The chain links TRBV18 to TRBJ2-1; TRBD2 agrees at 7 bases. This CDR3 has 16 amino acids. From germline, CDR1 is KGHSH and CDR2 LQKENI. With V trimmed by 4 bases and J by 5 bases, 11 bases remained unmatched. This chain's CDR3 is CASSLRGASGNNEQFF. As DNA, the CDR3 is TGTGCCAGCTCACTACGCGGGGCTAGCGGTAACAATGAGCAGTTCTTC.

The rearrangement joins TRBV14 to TRBJ1-2, with D unclear. The CDR3 covers 13 residues. Trimming left V 1 base short and J 8 bases short, with 11 bases between. Germline loops: CDR1 SGHDN, CDR2 FVKESK. The CDR3 region is CASSQVPNRGYTF. In DNA form, the CDR3 reads TGTGCCAGCAGCCAAGTTCCGAATAGAGGCTACACCTTC.

J is TRBJ1-1 and V is TRBV7-9; D is ambiguous. The germline V gene has CDR1 SEHNR and CDR2 FQNEAQ (reference sequence). The CDR3 contains 12 residues. V was pared by 5 bases and J by 3 bases, with 7 bases between. The CDR3 coding sequence is TGTGCCAGCAGCCTGAGTTACACTGAAGCTTTCTTT. It codes for CASSLSYTEAFF.

The rearrangement joins TRBV29-1 to TRBJ1-1; 8 nucleotides agree with TRBD1. From germline, CDR1 is SQVTM and CDR2 ANQGSEA. V shed 7 bases and J 5 bases; nucleotides not matched to a gene: 3. CDR3 size: 11 residues. In nucleotides, the CDR3 is TGCAGCGCATACAGGGGGACTGAAGCTTTCTTT. Its protein product is CSAYRGTEAFF. Complete variable domain (other parts from reference TRBV29-1 and TRBJ1-1): SAVISQKPSRDICQRGTSLTIQCQVDSQVTMMFWYRQQPGQSLTLIATANQGSEATYESGFVIDKFPISRPNLTFSTLTVSNMSPEDSSIYLCSAYRGTEAFFGQGTRLTVV.

The chain carries TRBV7-9 and TRBJ2-3; D is unclear. The CDR3 runs to 11 residues. V dropped 5 bases and J dropped 7 bases, with 7 bases sitting between them. From germline, CDR1 is SEHNR and CDR2 FQNEAQ (reference sequence). The CDR3 is CASSNYYTQYF. CDR3 nucleotides: TGTGCCAGCAGCAACTATTATACGCAGTATTTT.

The chain couples TRBV4-1 to TRBJ1-2; no clear D. The CDR3 has 15 residues. Trimming left V 1 base short and J 6 bases short, with 15 bases between. Germline V gene lookup returns CDR1 MGHRA and CDR2 YSYEKL. The CDR3 sequence: CASSQGPRGGHGYTF. The CDR3 coding sequence is TGCGCCAGCAGCCAAGGGCCGCGGGGAGGGCATGGCTACACCTTC.

V is TRBV3-1 (or the pseudogene TRBV3-2) and J is TRBJ1-3, with D perhaps matching TRBD1 (5 bases). Germline V gene data show CDR1 as LGHDT and CDR2 as YNNKEL (reference sequence). V was clipped by 4 bases and J by 1 base, with 8 bases between them. The CDR3 extends over 14 amino acids. The CDR3 spells CASSRDLSGNTIYF. For the CDR3, the DNA is TGTGCCAGCAGCCGGGACTTATCTGGAAACACCATATATTTT.

This clone has just a few counts. The rearrangement joins TRBV5-6 to TRBJ2-7, with 8 positions matching TRBD2. The CDR3 totals 15 residues. Trimming cost V 5 bases and J 0 bases; bases outside gene matches: 7. Germline CDR1 is SGHDT and CDR2 is YYEEEE. The CDR3 region is CASSHRRGVSYEQYF. In DNA form, the CDR3 reads TGTGCCAGCAGTCATAGGCGGGGGGTCTCCTACGAGCAGTACTTC.

In regard to this clone: Other nucleotide sequences in the sample specify the same CDR3. The rearrangement joins TRBV3-1 (or the pseudogene TRBV3-2) to TRBJ2-7, with TRBD2 matching 7 bases. The germline CDR1 and CDR2 sequences are LGHDT and YNNKEL (reference sequence). Trimming took 4 bases from V and 0 from J; bases not matched to a gene: 0. There are 13 residues in the CDR3. CDR3 sequence (DNA): TGTGCCAGCAGCCCGGGGGGCTCCTACGAGCAGTACTTC. This codes for CASSPGGSYEQYF.

This rearrangement joins TRBV14 to TRBJ2-3, with D unresolved. This CDR3 has 14 residues. Trimming removed 1 base from V and 10 bases from J, with 15 bases in between. CDR1 is SGHDN, CDR2 FVKESK, per germline. CDR3 amino acids: CASSQGDYSGSQYF. The CDR3 DNA reads as TGTGCCAGCAGCCAAGGCGATTACTCCGGGTCGCAGTATTTT.

The V gene is TRBV14, the J gene TRBJ1-2; possible D gene TRBD1, 6 bases. Looked up from germline, CDR1 is SGHDN and CDR2 is FVKESK. The V and J ends lost 5 bases and 4 bases respectively, with 8 bases between them. CDR3 length equals 12 residues. The DNA of the CDR3 is TGTGCCAGCAGCGTACAGGGCTATGGCTACACCTTC. Protein: CASSVQGYGYTF.

J is TRBJ1-2 and V is TRBV5-6; 8 bases agree with TRBD1. CDR3 length: 14 amino acids. The ends lost 0 bases at V and 8 bases at J; junction bases unmatched: 6. Germline V gene sequence: CDR1 SGHDT, CDR2 YYEEEE. The CDR3: CASSLGQGMQGYTF. The CDR3 nucleotides are TGTGCCAGCAGCTTGGGACAGGGGATGCAAGGCTACACCTTC.

The genes are TRBV27 and TRBJ2-1; TRBD2 matches 12 bases. This CDR3 spans 14 amino acids. Trimming at V came to 5 bases and at J to 10 bases, leaving 6 bases not matched to a gene. CDR1 is MNHEY and CDR2 is SMNVEV in the germline V gene (reference sequence). CDR3: CASSPSGRGREQFF. The CDR3 DNA sequence: TGTGCCAGCAGTCCTAGCGGGAGGGGTAGGGAGCAGTTCTTC.

About this clone itself: Sequence at one end of the junction differs from germline and may be a read error. The chain uses TRBV7-9 and TRBJ1-3; no reliable D call. This CDR3 is 15 amino acids long. CDR1 and CDR2 (germline): SEHNR, FQNEAQ (reference sequence). In nucleotides, the CDR3 is TGTGCCAGCTGCTTTCTAGTAACCTCTGGAAACACCATATATTTT. This codes for CASCFLVTSGNTIYF.

This chain joins TRBV6-5 and TRBJ1-1; D gene ambiguous. Germline-derived CDR1 and CDR2 are MNHEY and SVGAGI. With 2 bases removed from V and 3 bases from J, the gap between germline ends came to 16 bases. There are 16 residues in the CDR3. CDR3 region: CASSYNFRFSDTEAFF. The CDR3 DNA reads TGTGCCAGCAGTTACAATTTTCGCTTTTCGGACACTGAAGCTTTCTTT.

This rearrangement joins TRBV7-6 to TRBJ1-4; a possible D gene is TRBD1 (5 bases). With 4 bases removed from V and 5 bases from J, the gap between germline ends came to 14 bases. CDR3 length: 15 residues. The germline gives CDR1 SGHVS, CDR2 FNYEAQ. The CDR3 loop is CASSSQTGGNEKLFF. The CDR3 DNA reads TGTGCCAGCAGCTCCCAGACCGGGGGGAATGAAAAACTGTTTTTT.

The chain employs TRBV5-1 and TRBJ2-1, with 7 bases lining up with TRBD1. Germline CDR1 reads SGHRS; CDR2 reads YFSETQ. This CDR3 region has 16 residues. Losses at the gene ends were 4 bases for V and 5 bases for J; bases not matched to a gene: 12. The CDR3 region has the DNA TGCGCCAGCAGCCCCGGGACACCCGACAGGGACAATGAGCAGTTCTTC. This codes for CASSPGTPDRDNEQFF.

For this clone: Other DNA sequences in the sample encode the same CDR3. The chain links TRBV3-1 (or the pseudogene TRBV3-2) to TRBJ1-1; D is possibly TRBD1 (5 bases). V lost 3 bases, J lost 1 base, and 6 bases lay in between. This CDR3 spans 13 amino acids. Germline CDR1 is LGHDT and CDR2 is YNNKEL (reference sequence). CDR3 DNA sequence: TGTGCCAGCAGCCAGGGGGGGAACACTGAAGCTTTCTTT. Its translation: CASSQGGNTEAFF.

The chain couples TRBV5-6 to TRBJ1-6; TRBD1 aligns across 9 bases. The V gene's germline CDR1 is SGHDT and CDR2 YYEEEE. The V gene end was trimmed by 3 bases and the J gene end by 7 bases; junction bases not matched to a gene: 5. The CDR3 sequence is 15 residues long. In nucleotides, the CDR3 is TGTGCCAGCAGCTCAACCGGGACAGGGAATTCACCCCTCCACTTT. It is translated as CASSSTGTGNSPLHF.

On this clone: The sample holds other DNA sequences that translate to the same CDR3. V usage is TRBV5-1 and J usage is TRBJ2-3; D remains ambiguous. CDR3 length equals 13 residues. Germline lookup yields CDR1 SGHRS and CDR2 YFSETQ. The ends were cut back, 0 bases at V and 4 bases at J, with 6 bases in the middle. The CDR3 DNA reads TGCGCCAGCAGCTTGGTGCCAGCAGATACGCAGTATTTT. Amino acid sequence: CASSLVPADTQYF.

The genes are TRBV9 and TRBJ2-3; possibly TRBD1 for D (5 bases). With 0 bases removed from V and 6 bases from J, the gap between germline ends came to 14 bases. Germline V lookup: CDR1 SGDLS, CDR2 YYNGEE. This CDR3 is built from 15 residues. CDR3 amino acids: CASSVDAGPVDTQYF. The CDR3 region has the DNA TGTGCCAGCAGCGTAGATGCAGGGCCCGTCGATACGCAGTATTTT.

The J gene is TRBJ1-5, the V gene TRBV28; D call uncertain. This CDR3 has 17 amino acids. Trimming stripped 3 bases from V and 1 base from J, with 16 bases between. CDR1 is MDHEN and CDR2 is SYDVKM in the germline V gene. CDR3 loop: CASSFFSYPSSNQPQHF. For the CDR3, the DNA is TGTGCCAGCAGTTTTTTTAGCTACCCTTCGAGCAATCAGCCCCAGCATTTT.

The chain combines TRBV29-1 with TRBJ2-2; D ambiguous. CDR3 length: 12 amino acids. The V gene's germline CDR1 is SQVTM and CDR2 ANQGSEA. The V and J ends lost 3 bases and 4 bases respectively, with 6 bases between them. The CDR3 region has the DNA TGCAGCGTTGAGAGCCTCACCGGGGAGCTGTTTTTT. This translates into CSVESLTGELFF.

The chain couples TRBV5-4 to TRBJ1-5; 8 bases agree with TRBD1. CDR3 length equals 15 residues. The V and J ends lost 2 bases and 7 bases, in that order; junction bases with no gene match: 8. Germline V lookup: CDR1 SGHNT, CDR2 YYREEE (reference sequence). CDR3 bases: TGTGCCAGCAGCTTACTTGTCAGGGGGCGACAGCCCCAGCATTTT. This translates into CASSLLVRGRQPQHF.

This clone was counted a single time. The CDR3 DNA reads TGTGCCAGCAGCCTGGGAGAAAACTATGGCTACACCTTC. This sequence encodes CASSLGENYGYTF. The gene calls are TRBV5-5 and TRBJ1-2; D is uncertain. This CDR3 is built from 13 residues. Germline V gene lookup returns CDR1 SGHKS and CDR2 YYEKEE (reference sequence). The V and J ends lost 4 bases and 2 bases respectively, with 9 bases between them.

V gene TRBV28 combines with J gene TRBJ2-4; D remains ambiguous. The germline V gene encodes CDR1 MDHEN and CDR2 SYDVKM. Deletions cut 4 bases from V and 8 bases from J, with 21 bases between. The CDR3 covers 16 residues. The CDR3 loop reads CASSSPGPARSDIQYF. The CDR3 nucleotides are TGTGCCAGCAGTTCTCCCGGTCCCGCGCGGTCTGACATTCAGTACTTC.

The chain is built from TRBV10-1 and TRBJ2-5; 13 bases align to TRBD2. CDR1 and CDR2 from the germline V gene are WNHNN and SYGVQD (reference sequence). The CDR3 is 19 amino acids. V shed 3 bases and J 0 bases; nucleotides not matched to a gene: 10. CDR3 in amino acids: CASSDSVGTSGNHQETQYF. The DNA for the CDR3 is TGCGCCAGCAGTGATTCGGTCGGGACTAGCGGGAATCACCAAGAGACCCAGTACTTC.